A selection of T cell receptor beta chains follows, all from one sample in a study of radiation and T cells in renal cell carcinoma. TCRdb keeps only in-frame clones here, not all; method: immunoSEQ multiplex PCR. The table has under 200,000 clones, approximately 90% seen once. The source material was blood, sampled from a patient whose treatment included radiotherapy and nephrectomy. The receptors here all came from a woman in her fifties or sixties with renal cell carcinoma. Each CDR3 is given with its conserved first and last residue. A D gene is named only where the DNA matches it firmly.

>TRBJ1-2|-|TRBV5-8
CASRVTGSNYGYTF
TGTGCCAGCAGGGTGACAGGATCTAACTATGGCTACACCTTC
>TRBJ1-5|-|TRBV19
CASSIEDNRRNQPQHF
TGTGCCAGTAGTATAGAAGATAACAGACGCAATCAGCCCCAGCATTTT
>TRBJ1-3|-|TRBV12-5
CASRTVAGNTIYF
TGTGCTAGCAGAACAGTGGCTGGAAACACCATATATTTT
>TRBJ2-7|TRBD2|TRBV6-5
CASSGGVRAYEQYF
TGTGCCAGCAGTGGGGGGGTCCGAGCCTACGAGCAGTACTTC
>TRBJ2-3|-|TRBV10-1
CASSEAVSTDTQYF
TGCGCCAGCAGTGAAGCAGTTTCCACAGATACGCAGTATTTT
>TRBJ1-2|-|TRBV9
CASSVTGHSFGGYTF
TGTGCCAGCAGCGTGACGGGACACAGCTTTGGTGGCTACACCTTC
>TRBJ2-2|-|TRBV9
CASSVDRQVGELFF
TGTGCCAGCAGCGTAGACCGGCAAGTCGGGGAGCTGTTTTTT
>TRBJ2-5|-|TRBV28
CASSLFANQETQYF
TGTGCCAGCAGTTTATTCGCGAACCAAGAGACCCAGTACTTC
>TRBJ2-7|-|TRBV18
CASSPWGTGTSQYF
TGTGCCAGCTCACCATGGGGAACGGGTACGTCGCAGTACTTC
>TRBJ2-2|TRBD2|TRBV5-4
CASSLPRLAGNTGELFF
TGTGCCAGCAGCTTGCCCAGACTAGCGGGGAACACCGGGGAGCTGTTTTTT
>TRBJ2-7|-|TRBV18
CASSPPSGDLFYEQYF
TGTGCCAGCTCACCACCGTCAGGGGACCTCTTCTACGAGCAGTACTTC
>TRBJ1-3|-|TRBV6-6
CASSYSGGAENTIYF
TGTGCCAGCAGTTACTCGGGGGGCGCAGAAAACACCATATATTTT
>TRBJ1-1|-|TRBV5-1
CASSSGWGGRTEAFF
TGCGCCAGCAGCTCGGGGTGGGGAGGAAGAACTGAAGCTTTCTTT
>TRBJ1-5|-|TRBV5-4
CASSLDGDQPQHF
TGTGCCAGCAGCTTGGACGGAGATCAGCCCCAGCATTTT
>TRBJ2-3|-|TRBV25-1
CASSEKETSTDTQYF
TGTGCCAGCAGTGAAAAGGAGACTAGCACAGATACGCAGTATTTT